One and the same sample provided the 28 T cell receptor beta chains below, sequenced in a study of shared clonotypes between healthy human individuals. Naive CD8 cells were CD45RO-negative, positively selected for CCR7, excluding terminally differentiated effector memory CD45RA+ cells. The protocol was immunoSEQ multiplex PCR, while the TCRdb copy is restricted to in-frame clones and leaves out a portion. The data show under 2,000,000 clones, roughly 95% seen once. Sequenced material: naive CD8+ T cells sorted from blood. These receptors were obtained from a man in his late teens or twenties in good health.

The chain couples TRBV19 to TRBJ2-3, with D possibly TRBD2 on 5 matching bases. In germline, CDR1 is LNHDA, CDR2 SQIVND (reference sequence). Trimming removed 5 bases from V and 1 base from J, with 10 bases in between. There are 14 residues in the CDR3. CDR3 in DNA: TGTGCCAGTAGTGCGGGTTCTGGCACAGATACGCAGTATTTT. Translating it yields CASSAGSGTDTQYF. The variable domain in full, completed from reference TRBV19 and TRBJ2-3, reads DGGITQSPKYLFRKEGQNVTLSCEQNLNHDAMYWYRQDPGQGLRLIYYSQIVNDFQKGDIAEGYSVSREKKESFPLTVTSAQKNPTAFYLCASSAGSGTDTQYFGPGTRLTVL.

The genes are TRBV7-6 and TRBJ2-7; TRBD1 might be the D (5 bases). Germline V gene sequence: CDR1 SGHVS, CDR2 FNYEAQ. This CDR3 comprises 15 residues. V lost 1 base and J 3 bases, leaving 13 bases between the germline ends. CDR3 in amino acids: CASSLEVGRGYEQYF. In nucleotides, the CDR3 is TGTGCCAGCAGCTTAGAAGTTGGAAGGGGCTACGAGCAGTACTTC. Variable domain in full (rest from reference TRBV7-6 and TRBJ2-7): GAGVSQSPRYKVTKRGQDVALRCDPISGHVSLYWYRQALGQGPEFLTYFNYEAQQDKSGLPNDRFSAERPEGSISTLTIQRTEQRDSAMYRCASSLEVGRGYEQYFGPGTRLTVT.

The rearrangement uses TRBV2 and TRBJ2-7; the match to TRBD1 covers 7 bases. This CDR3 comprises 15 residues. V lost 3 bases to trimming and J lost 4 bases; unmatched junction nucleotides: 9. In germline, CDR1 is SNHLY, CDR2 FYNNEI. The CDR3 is CASSEVRQGKYEQYF. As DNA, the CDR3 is TGTGCCAGCAGTGAGGTCCGACAGGGTAAATACGAGCAGTACTTC. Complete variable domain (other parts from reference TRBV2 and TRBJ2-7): EPEVTQTPSHQVTQMGQEVILRCVPISNHLYFYWYRQILGQKVEFLVSFYNNEISEKSEIFDDQFSVERPDGSNFTLKIRSTKLEDSAMYFCASSEVRQGKYEQYFGPGTRLTVT.

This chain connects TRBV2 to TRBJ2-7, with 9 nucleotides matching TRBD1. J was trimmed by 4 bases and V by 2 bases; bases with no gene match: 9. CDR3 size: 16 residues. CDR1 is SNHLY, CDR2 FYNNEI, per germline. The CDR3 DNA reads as TGTGCCAGCAGTGAACCGCCTGTGACAGGGGGGTACGAGCAGTACTTC. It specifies CASSEPPVTGGYEQYF.

CDR3 region: CASSHRDGYNEQFF. The CDR3 DNA follows: TGTGCCAGCAGTCACCGGGACGGATACAATGAGCAGTTCTTC. This chain connects TRBV6-5 to TRBJ2-1, with D perhaps given as TRBD1 or TRBD2 (5 bases each). Germline assignment: CDR1 MNHEY and CDR2 SVGAGI. V dropped 5 bases and J dropped 4 bases, with 12 bases sitting between them. There are 14 residues in the CDR3.

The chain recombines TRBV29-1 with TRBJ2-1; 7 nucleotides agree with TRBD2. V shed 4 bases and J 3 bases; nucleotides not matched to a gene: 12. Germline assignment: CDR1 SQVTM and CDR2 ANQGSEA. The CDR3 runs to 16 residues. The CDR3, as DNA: TGCAGCGTTGTACCTTCTGGACTAGAGTTCTACAATGAGCAGTTCTTC. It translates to CSVVPSGLEFYNEQFF.

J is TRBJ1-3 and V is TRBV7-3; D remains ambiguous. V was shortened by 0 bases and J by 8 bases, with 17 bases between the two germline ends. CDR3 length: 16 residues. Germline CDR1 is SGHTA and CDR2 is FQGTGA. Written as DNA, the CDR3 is TGTGCCAGCAGCTTAACTCCCGACCCACTCGGGGACACCATATATTTT. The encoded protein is CASSLTPDPLGDTIYF. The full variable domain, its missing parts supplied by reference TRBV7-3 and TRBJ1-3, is GAGVSQTPSNKVTEKGKYVELRCDPISGHTALYWYRQSLGQGPEFLIYFQGTGAADDSGLPNDRFFAVRPEGSVSTLKIQRTERGDSAVYLCASSLTPDPLGDTIYFGEGSWLTVV.

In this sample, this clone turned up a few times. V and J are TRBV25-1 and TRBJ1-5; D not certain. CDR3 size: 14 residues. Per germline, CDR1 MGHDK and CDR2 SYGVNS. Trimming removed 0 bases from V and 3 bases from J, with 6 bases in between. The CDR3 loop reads CASSEYTVNQPQHF. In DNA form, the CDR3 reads TGTGCCAGCAGTGAATATACGGTCAATCAGCCCCAGCATTTT.

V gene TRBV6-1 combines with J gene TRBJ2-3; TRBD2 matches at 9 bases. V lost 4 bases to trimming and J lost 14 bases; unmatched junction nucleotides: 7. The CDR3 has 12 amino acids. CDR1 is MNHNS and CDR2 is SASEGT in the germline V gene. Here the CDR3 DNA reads TGTGCCAGCAGTGGCGGACTAGCGAGATTGTATTTT. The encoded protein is CASSGGLARLYF.

The CDR3 is CASSLDRAGGRDEQFF. In DNA form, the CDR3 reads TGTGCCAGCAGCTTAGATAGAGCGGGGGGGCGGGATGAGCAGTTCTTC. The V gene is TRBV7-8, the J gene TRBJ2-1; TRBD2 matches 10 bases. Looked up from germline, CDR1 is SGHVS and CDR2 is FQNEAQ. The CDR3 is 16 residues long. The V and J ends lost 1 base and 8 bases, in that order; junction bases with no gene match: 8.

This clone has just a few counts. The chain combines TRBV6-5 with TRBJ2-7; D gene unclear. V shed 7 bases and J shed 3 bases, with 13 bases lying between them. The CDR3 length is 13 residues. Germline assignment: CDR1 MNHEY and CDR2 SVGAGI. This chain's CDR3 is CASTRPLSYEQYF. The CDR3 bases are TGTGCCAGCACCCGTCCTCTCAGCTACGAGCAGTACTTC.

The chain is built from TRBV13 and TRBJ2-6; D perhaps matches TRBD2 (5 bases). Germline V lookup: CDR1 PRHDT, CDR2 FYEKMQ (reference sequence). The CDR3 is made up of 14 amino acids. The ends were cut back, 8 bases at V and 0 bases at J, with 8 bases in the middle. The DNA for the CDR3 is TGTGCCAGCGAGGGAGTCTCTGGGGCCAACGTCCTGACTTTC. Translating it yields CASEGVSGANVLTF.

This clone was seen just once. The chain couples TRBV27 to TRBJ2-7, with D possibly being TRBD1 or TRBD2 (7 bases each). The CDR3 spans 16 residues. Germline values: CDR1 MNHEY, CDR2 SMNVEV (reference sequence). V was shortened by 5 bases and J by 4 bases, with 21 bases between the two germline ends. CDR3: CASSPLGGTDPYEQYF. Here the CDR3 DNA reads TGTGCCAGCAGTCCCTTGGGGGGGACAGATCCTTACGAGCAGTACTTC.

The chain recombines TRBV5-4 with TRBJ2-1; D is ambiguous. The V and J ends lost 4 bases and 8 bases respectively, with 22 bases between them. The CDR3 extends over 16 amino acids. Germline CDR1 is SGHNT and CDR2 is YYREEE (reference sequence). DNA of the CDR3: TGTGCCAGCAGCCAAAGGGATACACCGTCGGGCGATGAGCAGTTCTTC. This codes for CASSQRDTPSGDEQFF. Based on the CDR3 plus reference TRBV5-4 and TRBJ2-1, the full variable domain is ETGVTQSPTHLIKTRGQQVTLRCSSQSGHNTVSWYQQALGQGPQFIFQYYREEENGRGNFPPRFSGLQFPNYSSELNVNALELDDSALYLCASSQRDTPSGDEQFFGPGTRLTVL.

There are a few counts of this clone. Here the CDR3 reads CAISDGGASHF. The CDR3 DNA reads TGTGCCATCAGTGATGGAGGGGCCAGCCACTTT. The chain links TRBV10-3 to TRBJ1-6; D possibly corresponds to TRBD1 (5 bases). CDR1 and CDR2 from the germline V gene are ENHRY and SYGVKD. V was pared by 3 bases and J by 18 bases, with 12 bases between. The CDR3 covers 11 residues.

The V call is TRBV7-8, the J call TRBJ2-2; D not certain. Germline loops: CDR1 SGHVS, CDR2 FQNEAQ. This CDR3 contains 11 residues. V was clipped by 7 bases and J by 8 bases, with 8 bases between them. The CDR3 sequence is CASINSGELFF. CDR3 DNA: TGTGCCAGCATCAACTCTGGGGAGCTGTTTTTT.

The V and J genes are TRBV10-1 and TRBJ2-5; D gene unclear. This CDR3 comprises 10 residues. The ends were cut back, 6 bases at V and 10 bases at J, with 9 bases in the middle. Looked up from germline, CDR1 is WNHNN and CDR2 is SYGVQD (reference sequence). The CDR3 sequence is CASSLHYQYF. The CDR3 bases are TGCGCCAGCAGCCTCCACTACCAGTACTTC.

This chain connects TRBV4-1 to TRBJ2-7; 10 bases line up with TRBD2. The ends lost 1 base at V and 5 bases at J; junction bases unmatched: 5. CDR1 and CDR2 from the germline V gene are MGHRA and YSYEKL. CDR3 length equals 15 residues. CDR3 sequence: CASSQVASGSDEQYF. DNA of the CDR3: TGCGCCAGCAGCCAAGTGGCTAGCGGGAGCGACGAGCAGTACTTC.

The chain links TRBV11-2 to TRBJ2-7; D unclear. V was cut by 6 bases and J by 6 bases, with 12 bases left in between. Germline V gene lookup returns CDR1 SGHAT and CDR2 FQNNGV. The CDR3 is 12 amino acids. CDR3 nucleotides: TGTGCCAGCAGGCCGGAATTGGGCGAGCAGTACTTC. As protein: CASRPELGEQYF.

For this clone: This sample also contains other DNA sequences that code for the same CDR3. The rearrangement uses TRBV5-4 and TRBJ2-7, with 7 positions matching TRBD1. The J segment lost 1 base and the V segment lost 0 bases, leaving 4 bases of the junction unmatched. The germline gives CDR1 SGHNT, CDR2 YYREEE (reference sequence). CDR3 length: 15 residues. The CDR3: CASSLGQGNSYEQYF. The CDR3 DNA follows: TGTGCCAGCAGCTTGGGACAGGGCAATTCCTACGAGCAGTACTTC. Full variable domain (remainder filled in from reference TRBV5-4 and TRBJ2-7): ETGVTQSPTHLIKTRGQQVTLRCSSQSGHNTVSWYQQALGQGPQFIFQYYREEENGRGNFPPRFSGLQFPNYSSELNVNALELDDSALYLCASSLGQGNSYEQYFGPGTRLTVT.

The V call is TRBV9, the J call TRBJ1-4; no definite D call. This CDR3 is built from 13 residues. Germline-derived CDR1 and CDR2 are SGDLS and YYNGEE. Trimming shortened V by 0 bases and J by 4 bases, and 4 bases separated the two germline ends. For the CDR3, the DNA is TGTGCCAGCAGCGTAGAGAATAATGAAAAACTGTTTTTT. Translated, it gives CASSVENNEKLFF.

The chain's CDR3 is CAEGAYNEQFF. In DNA form, the CDR3 reads TGTGCCGAGGGGGCCTACAATGAGCAGTTCTTC. The chain has TRBV30 and TRBJ2-1, with D possibly TRBD1 on 6 matching bases. Trimming stripped 8 bases from V and 2 bases from J, with 7 bases between. The CDR3 is 11 amino acids. CDR1 is GTSNPN, CDR2 SVGIG, per germline (reference sequence).

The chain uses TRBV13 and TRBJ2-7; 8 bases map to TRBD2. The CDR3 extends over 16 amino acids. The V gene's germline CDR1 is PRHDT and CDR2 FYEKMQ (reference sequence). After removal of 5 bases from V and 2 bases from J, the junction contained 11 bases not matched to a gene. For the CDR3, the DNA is TGTGCCAGCAGCCCCCGGGGTAGCGGGACCCCCTACGAGCAGTACTTC. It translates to CASSPRGSGTPYEQYF.

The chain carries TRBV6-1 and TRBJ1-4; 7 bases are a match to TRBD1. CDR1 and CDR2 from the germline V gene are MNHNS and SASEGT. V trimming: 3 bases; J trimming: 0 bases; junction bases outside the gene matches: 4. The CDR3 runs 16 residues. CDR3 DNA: TGTGCCAGCAGTGATGACAGGGAAGCAACTAATGAAAAACTGTTTTTT. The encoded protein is CASSDDREATNEKLFF.

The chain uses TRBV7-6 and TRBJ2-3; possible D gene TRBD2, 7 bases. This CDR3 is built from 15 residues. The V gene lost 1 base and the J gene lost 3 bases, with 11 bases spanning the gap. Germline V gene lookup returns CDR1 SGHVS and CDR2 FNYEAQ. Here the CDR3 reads CASSLEGGGTDTQYF. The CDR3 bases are TGTGCCAGCAGCTTAGAAGGGGGAGGGACAGATACGCAGTATTTT.

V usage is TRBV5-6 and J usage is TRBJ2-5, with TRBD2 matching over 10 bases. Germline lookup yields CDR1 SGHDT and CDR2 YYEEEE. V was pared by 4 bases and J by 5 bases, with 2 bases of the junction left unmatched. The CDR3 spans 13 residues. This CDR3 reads CASSPSGGETQYF. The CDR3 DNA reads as TGTGCCAGCAGCCCTAGCGGGGGTGAGACCCAGTACTTC.

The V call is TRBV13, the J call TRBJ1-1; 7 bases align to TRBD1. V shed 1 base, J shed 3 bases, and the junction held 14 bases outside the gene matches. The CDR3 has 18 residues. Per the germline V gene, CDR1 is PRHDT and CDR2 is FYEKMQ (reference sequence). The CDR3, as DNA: TGTGCCAGCAGCTTAGCTGTAGGGGGCCCGGGGAGAGACACTGAAGCTTTCTTT. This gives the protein CASSLAVGGPGRDTEAFF. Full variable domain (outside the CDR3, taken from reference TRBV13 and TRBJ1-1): AAGVIQSPRHLIKEKRETATLKCYPIPRHDTVYWYQQGPGQDPQFLISFYEKMQSDKGSIPDRFSAQQFSDYHSELNMSSLELGDSALYFCASSLAVGGPGRDTEAFFGQGTRLTVV.

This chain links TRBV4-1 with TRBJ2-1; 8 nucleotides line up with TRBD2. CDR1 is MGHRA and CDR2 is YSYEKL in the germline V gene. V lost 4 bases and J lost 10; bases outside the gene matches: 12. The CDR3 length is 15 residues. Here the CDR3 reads CASSPQREGLNEQFF. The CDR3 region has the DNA TGCGCCAGCAGCCCCCAACGGGAGGGCCTTAACGAGCAGTTCTTC.